These 31 T cell receptor beta chains share one sample of origin, sequenced in a study of early T cells in non-severe SARS-CoV-2 infection. TCRdb re-derived calls from the 5' RACE reads in MiXCR, one entry per CDR3 protein. The sample has 30,000 to 35,000 distinct CDR3 sequences; about 7% are singletons. Source material: whole blood. These TCRs come from an adult who was a healthcare worker with PCR-confirmed SARS-CoV-2 infection or an uninfected control (not recorded which).

The table lists this clonotype with a few counts. An end of the junction does not agree with germline; a read error may underlie this. The chain combines TRBV7-9 with TRBJ1-1, with D perhaps matching TRBD1 (5 bases). Germline V gene data show CDR1 as SEHNR and CDR2 as FQNEAQ (reference sequence). This CDR3 has 14 amino acids. CDR3 residues: CASSLGTGNTEAFF. CDR3 coding DNA: TGTGCCAGCAGCCTAGGGACGGGGAACACCGAAGCTTTCTTT.

This clonotype was counted many times. The chain couples TRBV6-1 to TRBJ2-7, with a tentative D call TRBD2 (6 bases). Trimming took off 1 base at V and 2 bases at J, with 15 bases between the two ends. This CDR3 comprises 16 residues. CDR1 and CDR2 from the germline V gene are MNHNS and SASEGT. The CDR3 DNA follows: TGTGCCAGCAGTGAAGATAGGGCTAGCGACGCCTACGAGCAGTACTTC. Protein product: CASSEDRASDAYEQYF.

This clonotype was seen repeatedly, ten times or more. V usage is TRBV12-3 or TRBV12-4 and J usage is TRBJ1-6; possible D gene TRBD1, 6 bases. Trimming left V 3 bases short and J 9 bases short, with 12 bases between. The CDR3 is made up of 14 amino acids. CDR3: CASSFPGTSSPLHF. CDR3 nucleotide sequence: TGTGCCAGCAGTTTTCCCGGGACAAGTTCACCCCTCCACTTT.

At least ten counts were recorded for this clonotype. The chain links TRBV12-3 or TRBV12-4 to TRBJ1-5; D possibly corresponds to TRBD1 (5 bases). Between the trimmed V and J ends, which lost 6 bases and 6 bases, there was a span of 12 bases. The CDR3 is made up of 13 amino acids. The CDR3: CASSLLGGQPQHF. The CDR3 nucleotides read TGTGCCAGCAGCCTCCTTGGGGGTCAGCCCCAGCATTTT.

This clonotype was counted at least ten times. The chain joins TRBV7-9 to TRBJ1-2; D ambiguous. Trimming cost V 5 bases and J 3 bases, with 16 bases left between them. From germline, CDR1 is SEHNR and CDR2 FQNEAQ (reference sequence). The length of the CDR3 is 15 residues. The CDR3 region has the DNA TGTGCCAGCAGCCCCCGGATATCAGAGTACTATGGCTACACCTTC. This translates into CASSPRISEYYGYTF.

In this sample, this clonotype turned up many times. This sequence joins TRBV6-1 and TRBJ1-5, with D possibly TRBD1 on 5 matching bases. Looked up from germline, CDR1 is MNHNS and CDR2 is SASEGT. This CDR3 comprises 14 residues. The V and J ends lost 6 bases and 0 bases respectively, with 9 bases between them. DNA for the CDR3: TGTGCCAGCAGGCAGGGAACTAGCAATCAGCCCCAGCATTTT. Translated, it gives CASRQGTSNQPQHF.

This clonotype was recorded many times. The CDR3 coding sequence is TGTGCCAGCAGAGCGTACCAAGAGACCCAGTACTTC. This gives the protein CASRAYQETQYF. The rearrangement uses TRBV25-1 and TRBJ2-5, with unresolved D. This CDR3 is 12 amino acids long. The V and J ends lost 6 bases and 0 bases respectively, with 5 bases between them. Per the germline V gene, CDR1 is MGHDK and CDR2 is SYGVNS.

V is TRBV25-1 and J is TRBJ2-1, with D perhaps being TRBD1 or TRBD2 (5 bases each). Germline assignment: CDR1 MGHDK and CDR2 SYGVNS. Trimming removed 4 bases from V and 2 bases from J, with 12 bases in between. This CDR3 has 15 amino acids. The CDR3 is CASSVGGTPYNEQFF. In DNA form, the CDR3 reads TGTGCCAGCAGTGTTGGGGGAACCCCCTACAATGAGCAGTTCTTC.

This clonotype was counted between two and nine times. This chain connects TRBV9 to TRBJ1-3, with D perhaps matching TRBD1 (6 bases). In germline, CDR1 is SGDLS, CDR2 YYNGEE. The CDR3 spans 15 residues. Trimming took 2 bases from V and 8 from J, leaving 17 bases between them. The CDR3 bases are TGTGCCAGCAGCGTCGGGATTCGTCCAGGGGACACCATATATTTT. Protein product: CASSVGIRPGDTIYF.

This clonotype was found a few times. The V gene is TRBV3-1, the J gene TRBJ2-7; tentative D call: TRBD1 (5 bases). Looked up from germline, CDR1 is LGHDT and CDR2 is YNNKEL (reference sequence). This CDR3 contains 14 residues. V was trimmed by 0 bases and J by 2 bases, leaving 8 bases between them. The CDR3 nucleotides read TGTGCCAGCAGCCAAGATCTGACAGCCTACGAGCAGTACTTC. Protein product: CASSQDLTAYEQYF.

In this sample, this clonotype turned up a few times. The CDR3 loop is CASSESWGLETQYF. The CDR3 DNA sequence: TGTGCCAGCAGTGAAAGCTGGGGACTAGAGACCCAGTACTTC. V usage is TRBV6-1 and J usage is TRBJ2-5; D perhaps matches TRBD2 (6 bases). The germline gives CDR1 MNHNS, CDR2 SASEGT. This CDR3 comprises 14 residues. V lost 2 bases, J lost 4 bases, and 11 bases lay in between.

This clonotype was seen more than once but under ten times. The rearrangement joins TRBV7-9 to TRBJ1-5; 12 nucleotides line up with TRBD1. Germline V lookup: CDR1 SEHNR, CDR2 FQNEAQ (reference sequence). This CDR3 has 15 amino acids. V lost 5 bases to trimming and J lost 7 bases; unmatched junction nucleotides: 6. The CDR3 here is CASSEGTGGVQPQHF. The CDR3 DNA reads TGTGCCAGCAGCGAGGGGACAGGGGGCGTGCAGCCCCAGCATTTT.

This clonotype was observed at least ten times. This chain connects TRBV7-2 to TRBJ2-5; D remains unclear. V dropped 3 bases and J dropped 5 bases, with 16 bases sitting between them. This CDR3 has 15 residues. The germline CDR1 and CDR2 sequences are SGHTA and FQGNSA. CDR3 protein: CASSFRLGPGETQYF. The CDR3 DNA is TGTGCCAGCAGCTTCCGTTTAGGACCTGGTGAGACCCAGTACTTC.

The CDR3 nucleotides read TGTGCCAGCAGAGGGTTGAACACTGAAGCTTTCTTT. Encoded protein: CASRGLNTEAFF. The rearrangement uses TRBV27 and TRBJ1-1; D gene ambiguous. The CDR3 contains 12 residues. The germline gives CDR1 MNHEY, CDR2 SMNVEV (reference sequence). V dropped 6 bases and J dropped 0 bases, with 5 bases sitting between them.

In this sample, this clonotype turned up many times. The V gene is TRBV6-6, the J gene TRBJ2-1; 8 positions agree with TRBD1. This CDR3 has 15 residues. Per the germline V gene, CDR1 is MNHNY and CDR2 is SVGAGI (reference sequence). V lost 0 bases, J lost 4 bases, and 2 bases stayed unmatched. CDR3 coding DNA: TGTGCCAGCAGTTACTCGACAGGGGTGTACAATGAGCAGTTCTTC. It codes for CASSYSTGVYNEQFF.

The V and J genes are TRBV14 and TRBJ2-1; D remains unclear. Germline-derived CDR1 and CDR2 are SGHDN and FVKESK. The CDR3 runs 14 residues. Trimming shortened V by 0 bases and J by 8 bases, and 11 bases separated the two germline ends. Here the CDR3 reads CASSQDLIEDEQFF. The DNA of the CDR3 is TGTGCCAGCAGCCAAGATTTGATAGAAGATGAGCAGTTCTTC. The full variable domain, its missing parts supplied by reference TRBV14 and TRBJ2-1, is EAGVTQFPSHSVIEKGQTVTLRCDPISGHDNLYWYRRVMGKEIKFLLHFVKESKQDESGMPNNRFLAERTGGTYSTLKVQPAELEDSGVYFCASSQDLIEDEQFFGPGTRLTVL.

This clonotype was recorded at least ten times. The J gene is TRBJ2-7, the V gene TRBV27, with TRBD1 identical over 7 bases. Losses at the gene ends were 3 bases for V and 5 bases for J; bases not matched to a gene: 13. Germline V gene lookup returns CDR1 MNHEY and CDR2 SMNVEV (reference sequence). CDR3 length equals 16 residues. Written as DNA, the CDR3 is TGTGCCAGCAGTTTCCTCGGACCTGACAGGGCCAACGAGCAGTACTTC. Translating it yields CASSFLGPDRANEQYF.

This clonotype turned up a few times. The genes are TRBV28 and TRBJ1-1, with 10 bases aligning to TRBD1. CDR3 size: 11 residues. The junction had 3 bases not matched to a gene; V was cut back by 6 bases and J by 11 bases. Germline-derived CDR1 and CDR2 are MDHEN and SYDVKM. The CDR3 sequence is CASSLGQGAFF. The DNA of the CDR3 is TGTGCCAGCAGCCTGGGACAGGGGGCTTTCTTT.

This clonotype was seen at least ten times. The V gene is TRBV9, the J gene TRBJ2-7; a possible D gene is TRBD2 (5 bases). The CDR3 loop spans 13 amino acids. Germline lookup yields CDR1 SGDLS and CDR2 YYNGEE. Trimming took 4 bases from V and 4 from J, leaving 12 bases between them. This CDR3 reads CASSPEGLYEQYF. Written as DNA, the CDR3 is TGTGCCAGCAGCCCAGAGGGCTTATACGAGCAGTACTTC.

This clonotype was counted at least ten times. The genes are TRBV12-2 and TRBJ1-2; the D segment call TRBD1 is taken from the table without a DNA check. TRBV12-2 is annotated as a pseudogene. The CDR3 has 17 residues. Here the CDR3 reads CASRLTPGGLGEYGYTF. The CDR3 DNA sequence: TGTGCAAGTCGCTTGACCCCCGGGGGGCTAGGGGAGTATGGCTACACCTTC.

This clonotype was recorded many times. The chain carries TRBV30 and TRBJ1-2; D perhaps matches TRBD1 (6 bases). V lost 3 bases, J lost 6 bases, and 17 bases lay in between. The CDR3 consists of 14 residues. CDR1 and CDR2 (germline): GTSNPN, SVGIG (reference sequence). CDR3 coding DNA: TGTGCCTGGAGCACGGACAGCTATAGCGATGGCTACACCTTC. Translating it yields CAWSTDSYSDGYTF.

This clonotype was counted ten times or more. The rearrangement joins TRBV10-3 to TRBJ1-1, with 9 bases aligning to TRBD1. Unmatched junction bases numbered 6, after V lost 3 bases and J lost 4 bases. Germline V gene lookup returns CDR1 ENHRY and CDR2 SYGVKD. This CDR3 comprises 15 residues. The DNA for the CDR3 is TGTGCCATCAGTGAACCGGACAGGGGAGGCACTGAAGCTTTCTTT. Translated, it gives CAISEPDRGGTEAFF.

This clonotype was counted many times. The chain carries TRBV5-1 and TRBJ1-6; TRBD1 matches at 8 bases. Trimming at V came to 4 bases and at J to 6 bases, leaving 6 bases not matched to a gene. Germline values: CDR1 SGHRS, CDR2 YFSETQ. There are 15 residues in the CDR3. The CDR3 DNA reads as TGCGCCAGCAGCCAGGACAGGGACCTTAATTCACCCCTCCACTTT. Its translation: CASSQDRDLNSPLHF. The complete variable domain, with remaining parts taken from reference TRBV5-1 and TRBJ1-6, reads KAGVTQTPRYLIKTRGQQVTLSCSPISGHRSVSWYQQTPGQGLQFLFEYFSETQRNKGNFPGRFSGRQFSNSRSEMNVSTLELGDSALYLCASSQDRDLNSPLHFGNGTRLTVT.

The genes are TRBV20-1 and TRBJ2-6; 8 nucleotides match TRBD2. This CDR3 region has 16 residues. Germline CDR1 is DFQATT and CDR2 is SNEGSKA (reference sequence). The ends lost 1 base at V and 4 bases at J; junction bases unmatched: 6. This CDR3 is CSARGAGVAGANVLTF. The DNA of the CDR3 is TGCAGTGCTAGAGGAGCGGGGGTCGCCGGGGCCAACGTCCTGACTTTC.

This clonotype came up many times. The V call is TRBV20-1, the J call TRBJ2-3; 7 nucleotides agree with TRBD2. Germline V gives CDR1 DFQATT, CDR2 SNEGSKA (reference sequence). The CDR3 is 13 residues long. V lost 5 bases and J lost 6; bases outside the gene matches: 8. CDR3 residues: CSAGREGRDTQYF. CDR3 coding DNA: TGCAGTGCTGGCAGGGAGGGCCGGGATACGCAGTATTTT.

This clonotype was recorded at least ten times. Compared with germline, one end of the junction differs, possibly owing to a read error. The chain couples TRBV10-3 to TRBJ2-7; possibly TRBD2 for D (5 bases). The CDR3 covers 11 residues. In germline, CDR1 is ENHRY, CDR2 SYGVKD. This CDR3 is CAISELGLAHF. In nucleotides, the CDR3 is TGTGCCATCAGTGAGTTAGGACTGGCCCACTTC.

This chain uses TRBV30 with TRBJ2-4; no definite D call. The length of the CDR3 is 12 residues. The germline V and J ends were trimmed by 8 bases and 6 bases, with 14 bases remaining between them. CDR1 is GTSNPN and CDR2 is SVGIG in the germline V gene (reference sequence). The CDR3 sequence is CAHRSLGNIQYF. The DNA of the CDR3 is TGTGCCCATCGGTCCCTGGGAAACATTCAGTACTTC.

Only a few counts were recorded for this clonotype. The chain carries TRBV20-1 and TRBJ2-7; perhaps TRBD1 as D (6 bases). This CDR3 spans 13 amino acids. The germline gives CDR1 DFQATT, CDR2 SNEGSKA (reference sequence). V lost 4 bases, J lost 2 bases, and 12 bases lay in between. This CDR3 is CSATLGQPYEQYF. CDR3 nucleotides: TGCAGTGCTACCCTTGGACAGCCCTACGAGCAGTACTTC.

This clonotype came up a few times. The chain uses TRBV28 and TRBJ2-1, with unresolved D. Trimming pared 2 bases from V and 10 bases from J, leaving 9 bases between. The CDR3 consists of 12 residues. Per the germline V gene, CDR1 is MDHEN and CDR2 is SYDVKM. In DNA form, the CDR3 reads TGTGCCAGCAGTTTAGTCGGGCGGGAGCAGTTCTTC. It is translated as CASSLVGREQFF.

This chain joins TRBV6-1 and TRBJ2-5; 11 positions match TRBD2. Germline CDR1 and CDR2: MNHNS and SASEGT. This CDR3 is built from 14 residues. Germline trimming cut 9 bases from V and 4 bases from J; bases unmatched to any gene: 7. The CDR3 is CASSPGLAAETQYF. The CDR3 region has the DNA TGTGCCAGTTCCCCGGGACTAGCGGCAGAGACCCAGTACTTC.

This clonotype was seen ten or more times. The chain couples TRBV28 to TRBJ1-5, with unresolved D. Germline lookup yields CDR1 MDHEN and CDR2 SYDVKM. Trimming shortened V by 5 bases and J by 6 bases, and 8 bases separated the two germline ends. The CDR3 is made up of 12 amino acids. The CDR3 bases are TGTGCCAGCAGTCGCCGAAGTCAGCCCCAGCATTTT. Its translation is CASSRRSQPQHF.